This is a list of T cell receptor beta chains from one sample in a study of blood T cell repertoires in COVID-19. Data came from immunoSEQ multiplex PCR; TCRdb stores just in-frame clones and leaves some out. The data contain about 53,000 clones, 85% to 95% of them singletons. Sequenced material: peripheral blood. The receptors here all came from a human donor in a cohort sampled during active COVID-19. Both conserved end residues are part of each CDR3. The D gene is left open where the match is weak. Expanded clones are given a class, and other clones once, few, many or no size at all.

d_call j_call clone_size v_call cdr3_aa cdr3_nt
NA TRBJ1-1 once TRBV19 CASRNPGHLNTEAFF TGTGCCAGTAGGAACCCGGGACATCTTAACACTGAAGCTTTCTTT
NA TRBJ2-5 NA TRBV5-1 CASGRQGLQETQYF TGCGCCAGCGGCCGCCAGGGCCTTCAAGAGACCCAGTACTTC
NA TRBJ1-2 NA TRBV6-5 CASSYRLQSYGYTF TGTGCCAGCAGTTACCGACTTCAATCATATGGCTACACCTTC
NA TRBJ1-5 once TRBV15 CATSRKIGADNSNQPQHF TGTGCCACCAGCAGAAAAATAGGGGCAGATAATAGCAATCAGCCCCAGCATTTT
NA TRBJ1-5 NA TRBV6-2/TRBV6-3 CASSYSPWPQHF TGTGCCAGCAGTTACTCCCCTTGGCCCCAGCATTTT
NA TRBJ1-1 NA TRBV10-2 CASSGVGVGEAFF TGCGCCAGCAGTGGCGTAGGAGTTGGTGAAGCTTTCTTT
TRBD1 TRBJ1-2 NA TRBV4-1 CASSPGPGQGRLRVYGYTF TGCGCCAGCAGCCCAGGCCCGGGACAGGGAAGGCTGAGGGTTTATGGCTACACCTTC
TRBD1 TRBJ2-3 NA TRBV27 CASSLNTGATDTQYF TGTGCCAGCAGTTTAAATACAGGGGCCACAGATACGCAGTATTTT
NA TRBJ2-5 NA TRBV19 CASSIGPSGETQYF TGTGCCAGTAGTATAGGGCCCTCGGGAGAGACCCAGTACTTC
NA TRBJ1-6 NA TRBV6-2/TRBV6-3 CASSYSEFTGRHSTLHF TGTGCCAGCAGTTACTCGGAGTTTACTGGCCGGCACTCCACCCTCCACTTT
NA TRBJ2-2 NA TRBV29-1 CSVEVRTSGELFF TGCAGCGTTGAAGTCAGAACCTCCGGGGAGCTGTTTTTT
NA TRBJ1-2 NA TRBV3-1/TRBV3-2 CASTFTLARNYGYTF TGTGCCAGCACCTTTACACTCGCCAGGAACTATGGCTACACCTTC
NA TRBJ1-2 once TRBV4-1 CASSQDQRRPPDGYTF TGCGCCAGCAGCCAAGATCAAAGGAGACCTCCAGATGGCTACACCTTC
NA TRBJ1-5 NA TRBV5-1 CASSSAPATGPQHF TGCGCCAGCAGCTCGGCCCCGGCAACGGGGCCCCAGCATTTT
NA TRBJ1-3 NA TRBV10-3 CAISVRLVGDTIYF TGTGCCATCAGTGTAAGATTGGTAGGGGACACCATATATTTT
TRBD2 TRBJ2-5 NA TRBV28 CASSSSGENQETQYF TGTGCCAGCAGTTCTAGCGGGGAGAACCAAGAGACCCAGTACTTC
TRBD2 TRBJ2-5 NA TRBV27 CASSPTRIYQRGFQETQYF TGTGCCAGCAGCCCCACCCGAATTTATCAGCGGGGGTTCCAAGAGACCCAGTACTTC
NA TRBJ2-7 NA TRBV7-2 CASILTDPSQGEQYF TGTGCCAGCATCTTGACAGATCCATCTCAGGGCGAGCAGTACTTC
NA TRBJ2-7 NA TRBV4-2 CASSQTTEGGNEQYF TGTGCCAGCAGCCAGACAACGGAAGGCGGGAACGAGCAGTACTTC
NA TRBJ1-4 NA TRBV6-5 CASSYSGATNEKLFF TGTGCCAGCAGTTACTCAGGGGCAACTAATGAAAAACTGTTTTTT
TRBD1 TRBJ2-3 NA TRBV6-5 CASSRGQGDTDTQYF TGTGCCAGCAGCCGCGGACAGGGTGACACAGATACGCAGTATTTT
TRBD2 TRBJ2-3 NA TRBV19 CATTTSGSYTQYF TGTGCCACCACGACTAGCGGGTCATATACGCAGTATTTT
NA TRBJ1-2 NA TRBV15 CATKEGGAGSGYTF TGTGCCACCAAAGAGGGGGGGGCAGGGAGCGGCTACACCTTC
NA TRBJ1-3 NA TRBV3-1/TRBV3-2 CASSLRTAGNTIYF TGTGCCAGCAGCCTCAGGACAGCTGGAAACACCATATATTTT
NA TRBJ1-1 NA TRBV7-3 CARQMGLVNTEAFF TGTGCCCGCCAAATGGGGCTGGTGAACACTGAAGCTTTCTTT
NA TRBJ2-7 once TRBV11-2 CASSLETGFSYEQYF TGTGCCAGCAGCTTAGAGACAGGATTTTCCTACGAGCAGTACTTC
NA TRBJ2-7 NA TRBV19 CASSPTGYYEQYF TGTGCCAGTAGTCCAACAGGATATTACGAGCAGTACTTC
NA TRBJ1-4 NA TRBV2 CASSESQHPGEKLFF TGTGCCAGCAGTGAAAGCCAACATCCAGGTGAAAAACTGTTTTTT
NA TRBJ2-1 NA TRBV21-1 CASSKARGLAYNEQFF TGTGCCAGCAGCAAAGCTAGGGGACTGGCCTACAATGAGCAGTTCTTC
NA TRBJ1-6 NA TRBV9 CASSERGYLGSPLHF TGTGCCAGCAGCGAGCGGGGGTATCTTGGATCACCCCTCCACTTT
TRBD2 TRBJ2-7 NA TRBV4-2 CASSQRGSESGISSYEQYF TGTGCCAGCAGCCAAAGGGGATCAGAAAGCGGGATTAGCTCCTACGAGCAGTACTTC
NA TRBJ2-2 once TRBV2 CASSGKDRTTLRTGELFF TGTGCCAGCAGCGGAAAAGACAGGACCACTCTTCGCACCGGGGAGCTGTTTTTT
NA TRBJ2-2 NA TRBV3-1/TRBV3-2 CASSQDIGGRGGNTGELFF TGTGCCAGCAGCCAAGATATAGGTGGTAGGGGAGGAAACACCGGGGAGCTGTTTTTT
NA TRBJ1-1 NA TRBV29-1 CSVARTVENTEAFF TGCAGCGTCGCTCGCACGGTCGAGAACACTGAAGCTTTCTTT
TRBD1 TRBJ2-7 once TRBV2 CASSLVRPGQGSEQYF TGTGCCAGCAGCTTGGTCAGACCGGGACAGGGGTCCGAGCAGTACTTC
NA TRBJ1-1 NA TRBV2 CASSELGRANTEAFF TGTGCCAGCAGTGAATTGGGGAGAGCAAACACTGAAGCTTTCTTT
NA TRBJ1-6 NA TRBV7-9 CASSLVGPIHSPLHF TGTGCCAGCAGCTTAGTGGGCCCTATTCATTCACCCCTCCACTTT
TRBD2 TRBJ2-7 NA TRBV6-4 CASPERDGYEQYF TGTGCCAGCCCTGAGCGGGATGGCTACGAGCAGTACTTC
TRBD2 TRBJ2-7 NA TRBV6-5 CASRREGSSYEQYF TGTGCCAGCAGGAGGGAGGGCAGCTCCTACGAGCAGTACTTC
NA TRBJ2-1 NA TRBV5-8 CASSLSSGNEQFF TGTGCCAGCAGCTTGAGTTCGGGCAATGAGCAGTTCTTC
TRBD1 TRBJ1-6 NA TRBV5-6 CASSWGQGMNSPLHF TGTGCCAGCAGCTGGGGACAGGGGATGAATTCACCCCTCCACTTT
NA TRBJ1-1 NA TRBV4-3 CASSQGAALSGYTEAFF TGCGCCAGCAGCCAAGGCGCGGCCCTGAGTGGGTACACTGAAGCTTTCTTT
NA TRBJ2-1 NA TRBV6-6 CASSPRTGGRQRETIEQFF TGTGCCAGCAGTCCAAGAACAGGGGGCAGGCAGCGGGAGACCATTGAGCAGTTCTTC
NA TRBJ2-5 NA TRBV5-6 CASSYTGREETQYF TGTGCCAGCAGCTATACAGGGCGCGAGGAGACCCAGTACTTC
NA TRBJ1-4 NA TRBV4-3 CASSHSQGNEKLFF TGCGCCAGCAGCCATTCCCAGGGGAATGAAAAACTGTTTTTT
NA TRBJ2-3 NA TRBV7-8 CASSSGRTDTQYF TGTGCCAGCAGCTCCGGGAGAACAGATACGCAGTATTTT
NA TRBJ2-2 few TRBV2 CASSEDRAGGELFF TGTGCCAGCAGTGAAGACAGGGCTGGGGGGGAGCTGTTTTTT
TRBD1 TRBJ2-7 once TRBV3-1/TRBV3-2 CASSQEPGQGKGQYF TGTGCCAGCAGCCAAGAACCGGGACAGGGGAAGGGGCAGTACTTC
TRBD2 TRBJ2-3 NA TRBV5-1 CASSPGLAGGRGTDTQYF TGCGCCAGCAGCCCCGGACTAGCGGGGGGGCGTGGCACAGATACGCAGTATTTT